This TCR beta chain is drawn from a study of identical twins. TCRdb itself ran the 5' RACE reads through MiXCR, one entry per CDR3 protein. This sample has 550,000 to 800,000 distinct CDR3 sequences, with roughly 6.6% found just once. This CDR3 comprises 10 residues. The germline V gene encodes CDR1 SEHNR and CDR2 FQNEAQ (reference sequence). V lost 4 bases, J lost 14 bases, and 10 bases lay in between. This clonotype was observed at least ten times. These records were also assigned to another study, of yellow fever vaccine responses in identical twins.

The source of this sequence is a young woman in good health. The sequencing input was PBMCs. The chain is built from TRBV7-9 and TRBJ2-3, with D unresolved. CDR3 sequence: CASSSLNSYF. DNA for the CDR3: TGTGCCAGCAGCTCCCTCAACTCGTATTTT.